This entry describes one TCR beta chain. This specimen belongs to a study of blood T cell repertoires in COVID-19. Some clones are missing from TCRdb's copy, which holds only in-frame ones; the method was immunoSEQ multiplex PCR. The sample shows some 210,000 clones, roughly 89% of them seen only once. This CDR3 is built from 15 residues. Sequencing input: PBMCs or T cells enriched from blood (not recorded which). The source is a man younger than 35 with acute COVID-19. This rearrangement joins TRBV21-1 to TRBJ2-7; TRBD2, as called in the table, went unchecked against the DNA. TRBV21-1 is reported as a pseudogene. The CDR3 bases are TGTGCCAGCAGCAAAGTGGGGGGAGGGGGCTACGAGCAGTACTTC. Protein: CASSKVGGGGYEQYF.